The 25 T cell receptor beta chains presented below share a single source sample, sequenced in a study of metastatic and nonmetastatic thyroid tumors. TCRdb re-called the PCR reads via MiXCR. The profile shows 25,000 to 35,000 clones, roughly 3.7% of them singletons. Patients were all untreated before their thyroid surgery. Material for sequencing was blood. These receptors were obtained from a female donor with papillary thyroid cancer or a benign thyroid nodule (not recorded which). Some clones in this sample may be carry-over from other donors' samples.

This clone was recorded at least ten times. CDR3 sequence: CASTVLGGTGELFF. CDR3 nucleotide sequence: TGTGCCAGTACCGTTCTAGGGGGGACCGGGGAGCTGTTTTTT. The gene calls are TRBV19 and TRBJ2-2; perhaps D is TRBD1 or TRBD2 (6 bases each). V was clipped by 7 bases and J by 5 bases, with 14 bases between them. CDR3 length: 14 amino acids. Germline CDR1 reads LNHDA; CDR2 reads SQIVND (reference sequence).

The rearrangement links TRBV6-1 to TRBJ1-6; D remains unclear. V lost 11 bases and J lost 10, with 18 bases in between. The CDR3 has 13 residues. Germline loops: CDR1 MNHNS, CDR2 SASEGT. CDR3 loop: CAGNHGRGSPLHF. Here the CDR3 DNA reads TGTGCCGGCAACCATGGGCGTGGGTCACCCCTCCACTTT.

At least ten counts were recorded for this clone. This chain uses TRBV11-2 with TRBJ2-1; 9 nucleotides match TRBD2. CDR1 is SGHAT and CDR2 is FQNNGV in the germline V gene. V gave up 1 base and J gave up 3 bases; unmatched junction bases: 10. This CDR3 has 18 residues. The CDR3 nucleotides are TGTGCCAGCAGCTTAGCTCAGAGTAGCGGGAGTTTCTACAATGAGCAGTTCTTC. This gives the protein CASSLAQSSGSFYNEQFF.

This clone was observed at least ten times. The rearrangement links TRBV20-1 to TRBJ1-2, with 8 bases matching TRBD1. Losses at the gene ends were 6 bases for V and 2 bases for J; bases not matched to a gene: 5. The CDR3 loop spans 13 amino acids. Germline CDR1 is DFQATT and CDR2 is SNEGSKA (reference sequence). Here the CDR3 reads CSAGTGLNYGYTF. The DNA for the CDR3 is TGCAGTGCAGGGACAGGATTAAACTATGGCTACACCTTC.

This chain links TRBV9 with TRBJ1-2; D unresolved. The germline V and J ends were trimmed by 4 bases and 3 bases, with 13 bases remaining between them. Germline-derived CDR1 and CDR2 are SGDLS and YYNGEE. The CDR3 extends over 14 amino acids. The CDR3 sequence: CASSSSWTDYGYTF. CDR3 DNA sequence: TGTGCCAGCAGCTCCTCCTGGACGGACTATGGCTACACCTTC.

This clone was observed a handful of times. The V gene is TRBV6-1, the J gene TRBJ1-5; D is unclear. The CDR3 spans 16 residues. V was cut by 2 bases and J by 1 base, with 12 bases left in between. The V gene's germline CDR1 is MNHNS and CDR2 SASEGT. The CDR3 loop reads CASSELTRGSNQPQHF. DNA for the CDR3: TGTGCCAGCAGTGAACTAACCCGAGGGAGCAATCAGCCCCAGCATTTT.

This clone was detected ten times or more. V and J are TRBV2 and TRBJ2-7; possibly TRBD2 for D (5 bases). Germline CDR1 is SNHLY and CDR2 is FYNNEI. This CDR3 has 14 amino acids. Trimming took 4 bases from V and 0 from J, leaving 10 bases between them. This chain's CDR3 is CASSVPGTSYEQYF. DNA for the CDR3: TGTGCCAGCAGTGTCCCGGGAACCTCCTACGAGCAGTACTTC.

The sample holds many counts of this clone. The chain is built from TRBV11-2 and TRBJ2-3, with 8 bases identical to TRBD1. The length of the CDR3 is 15 residues. V lost 0 bases, J lost 6 bases, and 5 bases stayed unmatched. Germline CDR1 SGHAT, CDR2 FQNNGV. The CDR3 DNA is TGTGCCAGCAGCTTAGAGTCAGGGGGCCTGGATACGCAGTATTTT. It yields the protein CASSLESGGLDTQYF.

As for this clone: A junction boundary mismatches the germline segment, possibly from a read error. J is TRBJ1-1 and V is TRBV5-1; 7 positions agree with TRBD1. Germline V gene lookup returns CDR1 SGHRS and CDR2 YFSETQ. The CDR3 covers 15 residues. This CDR3 is CASSWAGTENTEALF. CDR3 DNA: TGCGCCAGCAGCTGGGCCGGGACAGAGAACACGGAAGCTTTGTTT.

This clone was counted ten times or more. The chain joins TRBV19 to TRBJ2-1; TRBD2 matches at 8 bases. The CDR3 has 16 residues. CDR1 is LNHDA and CDR2 is SQIVND in the germline V gene (reference sequence). V was clipped by 4 bases and J by 3 bases; unmatched bases: 8. DNA of the CDR3: TGTGCCAGTAGTACCCTTTCTAGCGGGCACTACAATGAGCAGTTCTTC. Translated, it gives CASSTLSSGHYNEQFF.

This clone has ten or more counts. The chain links TRBV30 to TRBJ1-5; TRBD1 aligns across 10 bases. V shed 5 bases and J 6 bases; nucleotides not matched to a gene: 4. The CDR3 loop spans 13 amino acids. Germline V gives CDR1 GTSNPN, CDR2 SVGIG (reference sequence). In nucleotides, the CDR3 is TGTGCCTGGGCAGGGACAGGGGCTCAGCCCCAGCATTTT. Encoded protein: CAWAGTGAQPQHF.

This clone was observed a handful of times. The J gene is TRBJ2-2, the V gene TRBV28, with D possibly TRBD2 on 7 matching bases. Germline loops: CDR1 MDHEN, CDR2 SYDVKM. The CDR3 has 18 residues. V was trimmed by 8 bases and J by 7 bases, leaving 29 bases between them. CDR3: CASALLRGGGSTGGELFF. In nucleotides, the CDR3 is TGTGCCAGCGCGCTCCTGAGGGGGGGTGGTTCTACTGGCGGGGAGCTGTTTTTT.

Regarding this clone: Other DNA sequences in this specimen translate into the identical CDR3. The rearrangement uses TRBV27 and TRBJ1-5, with D possibly being TRBD1 (5 bases). The V and J ends lost 7 bases and 13 bases respectively, with 23 bases between them. The CDR3 extends over 14 amino acids. Germline-derived CDR1 and CDR2 are MNHEY and SMNVEV (reference sequence). Here the CDR3 reads CASTFAGVGPPQHF. Written as DNA, the CDR3 is TGTGCCAGCACTTTCGCGGGGGTGGGTCCGCCACAGCATTTT.

This clone was observed a handful of times. This sequence joins TRBV7-3 and TRBJ2-2; 7 nucleotides align to TRBD2. V lost 1 base to trimming and J lost 4 bases; unmatched junction nucleotides: 6. The CDR3 runs 16 residues. Per germline, CDR1 SGHTA and CDR2 FQGTGA. CDR3 nucleotides: TGTGCCAGCAGCTTAAAATGGACTAGGAGCACCGGGGAGCTGTTTTTT. It is translated as CASSLKWTRSTGELFF.

There are a few counts of this clone. This chain links TRBV24-1 with TRBJ2-1; D unclear. The CDR3 covers 13 residues. The germline CDR1 and CDR2 sequences are KGHDR and SFDVKD. V was trimmed by 3 bases and J by 4 bases, leaving 6 bases between them. The CDR3 protein is CATSDPSYNEQFF. The CDR3 DNA sequence: TGTGCCACCAGTGATCCTAGTTACAATGAGCAGTTCTTC.

This clone was observed many times. The chain carries TRBV5-5 and TRBJ1-1, with 11 bases lining up with TRBD1. Germline V gene sequence: CDR1 SGHKS, CDR2 YYEKEE (reference sequence). The CDR3 contains 17 residues. The ends lost 0 bases at V and 4 bases at J; junction bases unmatched: 8. In nucleotides, the CDR3 is TGTGCCAGCAGCTTGGTTTCCGGACAGGGGGCCGGCACTGAAGCTTTCTTT. This codes for CASSLVSGQGAGTEAFF.

This clone was counted many times. V and J are TRBV20-1 and TRBJ2-1; 10 bases are a match to TRBD2. V was pared by 1 base and J by 1 base, with 4 bases of the junction left unmatched. The CDR3 spans 16 residues. Germline CDR1 and CDR2: DFQATT and SNEGSKA (reference sequence). CDR3 sequence (DNA): TGCAGTGCTAGAGGGGGTAGCGGGAGGTCCTACAATGAGCAGTTCTTC. This sequence encodes CSARGGSGRSYNEQFF.

In regard to this clone: This may arise from a read error, as a much more abundant clone is one base away. Other DNA sequences in the same sample also yield this CDR3. The chain uses TRBV30 and TRBJ2-7, with 7 positions matching TRBD1. V was clipped by 4 bases and J by 7 bases; unmatched bases: 13. This CDR3 comprises 14 residues. Germline V gives CDR1 GTSNPN, CDR2 SVGIG (reference sequence). The CDR3 protein is CAWTLGDSHYEQYF. The CDR3 DNA is TGTGCCTGGACGCTGGGGGACAGTCACTATGAGCAGTACTTC. Complete variable domain (other parts from reference TRBV30 and TRBJ2-7): SQTIHQWPATLVQPVGSPLSLECTVEGTSNPNLYWYRQAAGRGLQLLFYSVGIGQISSEVPQNLSASRPQDRQFILSSKKLLLSDSGFYLCAWTLGDSHYEQYFGPGTRLTVT.

A few counts support this clone. This may be a read error: a much more frequent sequence differs by one nucleotide. The chain recombines TRBV6-2 or TRBV6-3 with TRBJ2-6, with D maybe TRBD1 (5 bases). Germline V gene sequence: CDR1 MNHEY, CDR2 SVGEGT. The V and J ends lost 7 bases and 4 bases respectively, with 14 bases between them. This CDR3 region has 15 residues. The CDR3 is CASILRVSGANVLTF. The CDR3 DNA sequence: TGTGCCAGCATCCTCAGGGTTTCCGGGGCCAACGTCCTGACTTTC.

In this sample, this clone turned up many times. This chain uses TRBV11-3 with TRBJ1-1; D might be TRBD1 (6 bases). The CDR3 extends over 14 amino acids. The V gene lost 0 bases and the J gene lost 3 bases, with 8 bases spanning the gap. CDR1 and CDR2 (germline): SGHNT, YENEEA. The CDR3 here is CASSLDRGYTEAFF. The CDR3 nucleotides are TGTGCCAGCAGCTTAGACAGGGGCTACACTGAAGCTTTCTTT.

This clone was detected a few times. The rearrangement uses TRBV28 and TRBJ1-2, with unresolved D. CDR1 MDHEN and CDR2 SYDVKM come from the germline V gene. The CDR3 runs 13 residues. Trimming removed 5 bases from V and 6 bases from J, with 13 bases in between. CDR3 residues: CASSHSAVHGYTF. DNA for the CDR3: TGTGCCAGCAGTCACAGCGCGGTTCATGGCTACACCTTC.

This clone was picked up a small number of times. The V and J genes are TRBV12-3 or TRBV12-4 and TRBJ2-7, with 10 bases lining up with TRBD2. The CDR3 runs to 16 residues. V shed 3 bases, J shed 6 bases, and the junction held 11 bases outside the gene matches. This CDR3 is CASSFDSGRRWFEQYF. CDR3 coding DNA: TGTGCCAGCAGTTTCGATAGCGGGAGGAGGTGGTTCGAGCAGTACTTC.

V usage is TRBV5-4 and J usage is TRBJ2-4; D remains ambiguous. CDR1 and CDR2 from the germline V gene are SGHNT and YYREEE (reference sequence). The CDR3 has 15 amino acids. Trimming took off 4 bases at V and 0 bases at J, with 11 bases between the two ends. DNA for the CDR3: TGTGCCAGCAGCACCCAGTCTGTAGCCAAAAACATTCAGTACTTC. Its translation is CASSTQSVAKNIQYF.

The rearrangement uses TRBV5-1 and TRBJ2-5; 7 nucleotides line up with TRBD1. Germline CDR1 and CDR2: SGHRS and YFSETQ. This CDR3 spans 14 amino acids. Trimming removed 2 bases from V and 1 base from J; junction bases left unmatched: 2. The CDR3 protein is CASSLGGIQETQYF. The CDR3 DNA reads as TGCGCCAGCAGCTTAGGGGGCATCCAAGAGACCCAGTACTTC.

This clone was seen more than once but under ten times. An end of the junction does not agree with germline; a read error may underlie this. The chain combines TRBV6-5 with TRBJ1-1; the D gene is possibly TRBD1 (5 bases). This CDR3 has 15 residues. Germline loops: CDR1 MNHEY, CDR2 SVGAGI. The CDR3 reads CASSYSPAGYPEAFF. The CDR3 DNA reads as TGTGCCAGCAGCTACTCGCCCGCAGGGTACCCTGAAGCTTTCTTT.